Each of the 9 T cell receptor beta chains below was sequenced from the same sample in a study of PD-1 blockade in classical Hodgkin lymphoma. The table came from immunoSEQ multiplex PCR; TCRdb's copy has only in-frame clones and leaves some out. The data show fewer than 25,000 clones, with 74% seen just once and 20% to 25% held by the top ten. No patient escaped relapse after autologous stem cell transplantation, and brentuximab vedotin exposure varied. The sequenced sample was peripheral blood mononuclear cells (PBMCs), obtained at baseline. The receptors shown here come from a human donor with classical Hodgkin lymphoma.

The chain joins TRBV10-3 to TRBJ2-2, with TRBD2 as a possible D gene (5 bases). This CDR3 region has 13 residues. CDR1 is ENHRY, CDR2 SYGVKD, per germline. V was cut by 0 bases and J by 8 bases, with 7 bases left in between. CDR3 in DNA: TGTGCCATCAGTGAGTCTCGGGGAGGGGAGCTGTTTTTT. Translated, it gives CAISESRGGELFF.

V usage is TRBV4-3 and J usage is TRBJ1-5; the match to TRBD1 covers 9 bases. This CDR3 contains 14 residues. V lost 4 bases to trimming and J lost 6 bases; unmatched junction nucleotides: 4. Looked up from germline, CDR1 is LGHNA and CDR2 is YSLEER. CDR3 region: CASSRTGGTQPQHF. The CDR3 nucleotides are TGCGCCAGCAGCCGAACAGGGGGCACTCAGCCCCAGCATTTT.

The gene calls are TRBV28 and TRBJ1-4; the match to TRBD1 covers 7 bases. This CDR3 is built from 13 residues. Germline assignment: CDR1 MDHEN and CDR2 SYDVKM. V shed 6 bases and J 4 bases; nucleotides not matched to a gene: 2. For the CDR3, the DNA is TGTGCCAGCAGACGACAGGGTAATGAAAAACTGTTTTTT. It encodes CASRRQGNEKLFF. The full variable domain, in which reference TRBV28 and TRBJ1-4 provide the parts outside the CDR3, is DVKVTQSSRYLVKRTGEKVFLECVQDMDHENMFWYRQDPGLGLRLIYFSYDVKMKEKGDIPEGYSVSREKKERFSLILESASTNQTSMYLCASRRQGNEKLFFGSGTQLSVL.

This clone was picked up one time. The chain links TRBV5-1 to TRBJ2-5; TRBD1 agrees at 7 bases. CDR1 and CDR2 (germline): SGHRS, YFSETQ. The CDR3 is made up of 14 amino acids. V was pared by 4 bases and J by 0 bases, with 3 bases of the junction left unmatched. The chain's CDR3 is CASSPTGNQETQYF. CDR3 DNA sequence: TGCGCCAGCAGCCCGACAGGGAACCAAGAGACCCAGTACTTC.

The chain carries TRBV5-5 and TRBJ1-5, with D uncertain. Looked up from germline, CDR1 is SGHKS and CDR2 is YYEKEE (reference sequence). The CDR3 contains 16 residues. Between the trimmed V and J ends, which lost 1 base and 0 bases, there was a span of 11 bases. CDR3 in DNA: TGTGCCAGCAGCTTGCTGGCTGGCAATAGCAATCAGCCCCAGCATTTT. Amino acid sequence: CASSLLAGNSNQPQHF.

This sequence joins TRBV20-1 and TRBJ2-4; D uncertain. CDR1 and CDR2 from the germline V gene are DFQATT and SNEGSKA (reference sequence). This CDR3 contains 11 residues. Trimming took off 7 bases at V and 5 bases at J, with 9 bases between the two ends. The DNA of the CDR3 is TGCAGTGTGGGGAAACAAAACATTCAGTACTTC. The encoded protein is CSVGKQNIQYF.

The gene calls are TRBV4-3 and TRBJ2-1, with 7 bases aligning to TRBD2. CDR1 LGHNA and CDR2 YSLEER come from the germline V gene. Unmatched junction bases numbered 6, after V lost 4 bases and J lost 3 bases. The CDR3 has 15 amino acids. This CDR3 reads CASSRQRGLYNEQFF. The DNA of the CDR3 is TGCGCCAGCAGCCGACAGCGGGGCCTCTACAATGAGCAGTTCTTC.

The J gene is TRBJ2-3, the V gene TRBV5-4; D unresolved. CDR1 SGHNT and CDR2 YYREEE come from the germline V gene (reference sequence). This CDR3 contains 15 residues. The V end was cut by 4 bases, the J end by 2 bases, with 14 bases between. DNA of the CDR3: TGTGCCAGCAGCCCCAGGCCTTTCTTCACAGATACGCAGTATTTT. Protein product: CASSPRPFFTDTQYF.

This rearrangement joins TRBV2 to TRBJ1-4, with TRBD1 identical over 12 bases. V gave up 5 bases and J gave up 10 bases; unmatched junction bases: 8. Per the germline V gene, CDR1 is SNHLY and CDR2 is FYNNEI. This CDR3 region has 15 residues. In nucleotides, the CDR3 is TGTGCCAGCAGTTACGAGGGACAGGGGGCGCGAAAACTGTTTTTT. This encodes CASSYEGQGARKLFF.